This TCR beta chain comes out of a study of response to subunit inactivated influenza vaccine. Study-level results: Seasonal influenza vaccination, on each occasion, was suggested by the authors to recruit few new T cells.

Regarding this clonotype: Its specificity is not known.

V was pared by 6 bases and J by 5 bases, with 24 bases of the junction left unmatched. Germline CDR1 is MDHEN and CDR2 is SYDVKM. This CDR3 has 20 amino acids. TCRdb re-analysed the RT-PCR reads in MiXCR, keeping a single row per CDR3 protein. Among a few hundred thousand distinct CDR3 sequences listed, about 20% were seen once. The sequence came from a man aged 50 to 69 who received an inactivated influenza vaccine. Sequencing was performed on PBMCs from blood, taken 21 months after vaccination. The chain employs TRBV28 and TRBJ2-1; 8 bases agree with TRBD2. In DNA, the CDR3 is TGTGCCAGCAGCAATAGTCGTGGATTGGGTTCGGGACTAGGGGACAATGAGCAGTTCTTC. Residues: CASSNSRGLGSGLGDNEQFF.